The 2 T cell receptor beta chains listed next were all sequenced from one sample in a study of T cell repertoires in cytomegalovirus infection (dated by TCRdb to the late 2010s). TCRdb records Illumina HiSeq 1500 as the sequencer. Clones were called with MiXCR by TCRdb after fastp trimmed the public reads at Q25, and only in-frame beta chains were retained. For every CDR3 protein sequence, its rows merge into one entry that carries the most common genes and DNA. The sample data list 250,000 to 300,000 distinct CDR3 sequences, and under 30% of these were observed just once. More than 11% of the sample rests with the top ten. The specimen sequenced was PBMCs. The receptors were sampled from a human donor in good health (CMV status not recorded). Some clones in this sample may be carry-over from other donors' samples.

This chain joins TRBV10-2 and TRBJ2-1, with a tentative D call TRBD1 (6 bases). Germline V CDR1 and CDR2: WSHSY, SAAADI. This CDR3 spans 13 amino acids. V lost 10 bases, J lost 1 base, and 11 bases lay in between. CDR3 sequence reads: CATKGDSYNEQFF. CDR3 bases: TGCGCCACCAAGGGGGATTCCTACAATGAGCAGTTCTTC.

In this sample, this clonotype turned up many times. The J gene is TRBJ2-2, the V gene TRBV11-2; weak D call: TRBD2 (5 bases). Germline assignment: CDR1 SGHAT and CDR2 FQNNGV. This CDR3 spans 16 amino acids. V lost 5 bases, J lost 0 bases, and 13 bases lay in between. CDR3 coding DNA: TGTGCCAGCAGCCGTAGGACGGAGGCGAACACCGGGGAGCTGTTTTTT. Its translation: CASSRRTEANTGELFF.